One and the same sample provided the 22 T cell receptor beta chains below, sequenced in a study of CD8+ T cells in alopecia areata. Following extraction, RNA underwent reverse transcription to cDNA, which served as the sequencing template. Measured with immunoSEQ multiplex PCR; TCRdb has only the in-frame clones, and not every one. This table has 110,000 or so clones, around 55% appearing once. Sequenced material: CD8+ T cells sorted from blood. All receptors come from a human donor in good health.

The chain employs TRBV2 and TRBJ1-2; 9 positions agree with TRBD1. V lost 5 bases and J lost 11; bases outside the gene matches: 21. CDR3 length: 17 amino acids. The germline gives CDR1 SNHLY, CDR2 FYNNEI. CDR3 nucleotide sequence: TGTGCCAGCAGTCCCCCGCGGCCCGTGGGACAGGGTGAAGGGTACACCTTC. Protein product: CASSPPRPVGQGEGYTF.

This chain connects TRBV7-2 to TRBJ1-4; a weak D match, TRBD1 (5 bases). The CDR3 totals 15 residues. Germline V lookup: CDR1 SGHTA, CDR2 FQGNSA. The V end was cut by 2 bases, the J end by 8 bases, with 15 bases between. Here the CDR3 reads CASSLSPGSGEKLFF. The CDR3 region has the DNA TGTGCCAGCAGCTTAAGCCCAGGGTCTGGCGAAAAACTGTTTTTT.

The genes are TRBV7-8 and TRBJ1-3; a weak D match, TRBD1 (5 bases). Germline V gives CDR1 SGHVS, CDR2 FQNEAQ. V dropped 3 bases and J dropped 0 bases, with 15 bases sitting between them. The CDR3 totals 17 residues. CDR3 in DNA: TGTGCCAGCAGCTTCTTGACAGTACCGAGCTCTGGAAACACCATATATTTT. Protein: CASSFLTVPSSGNTIYF.

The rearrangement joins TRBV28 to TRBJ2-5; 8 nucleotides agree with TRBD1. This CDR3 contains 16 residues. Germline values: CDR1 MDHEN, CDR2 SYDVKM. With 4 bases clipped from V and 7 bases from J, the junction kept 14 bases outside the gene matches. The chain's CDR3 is CASSSDRGGVSATQYF. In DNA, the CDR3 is TGTGCCAGCAGTTCCGACAGGGGAGGTGTCAGCGCGACCCAGTACTTC.

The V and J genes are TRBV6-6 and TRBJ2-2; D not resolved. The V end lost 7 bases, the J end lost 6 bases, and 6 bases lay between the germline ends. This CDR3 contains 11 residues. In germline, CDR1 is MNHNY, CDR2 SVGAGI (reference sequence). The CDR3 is CASTSAGELFF. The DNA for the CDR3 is TGTGCCAGCACCTCGGCCGGGGAGCTGTTTTTT.

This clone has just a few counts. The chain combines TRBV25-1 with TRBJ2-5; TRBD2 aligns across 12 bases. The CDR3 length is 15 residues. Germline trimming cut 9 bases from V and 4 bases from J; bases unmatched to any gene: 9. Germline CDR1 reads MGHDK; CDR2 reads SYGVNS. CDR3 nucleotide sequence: TGTGCCAGTACTAGCGGGGGGTCGGGTGGAGAGACCCAGTACTTC. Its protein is CASTSGGSGGETQYF.

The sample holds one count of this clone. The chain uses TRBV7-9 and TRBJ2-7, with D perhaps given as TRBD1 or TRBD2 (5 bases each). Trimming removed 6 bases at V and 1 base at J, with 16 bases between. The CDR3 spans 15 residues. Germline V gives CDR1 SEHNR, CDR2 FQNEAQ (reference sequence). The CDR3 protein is CASSLEWDGSYEQYF. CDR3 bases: TGTGCCAGCAGTCTAGAATGGGACGGGTCCTACGAGCAGTACTTC.

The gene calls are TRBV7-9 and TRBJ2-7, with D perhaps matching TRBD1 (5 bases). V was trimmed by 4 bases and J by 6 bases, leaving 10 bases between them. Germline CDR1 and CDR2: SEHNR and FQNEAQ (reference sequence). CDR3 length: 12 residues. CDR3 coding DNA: TGTGCCAGCAGCTCGCAGGGAAGCGAGCAGTACTTC. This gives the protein CASSSQGSEQYF. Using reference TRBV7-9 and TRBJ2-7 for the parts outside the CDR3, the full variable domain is DTGVSQNPRHKITKRGQNVTFRCDPISEHNRLYWYRQTLGQGPEFLTYFQNEAQLEKSRLLSDRFSAERPKGSFSTLEIQRTEQGDSAMYLCASSSQGSEQYFGPGTRLTVT.

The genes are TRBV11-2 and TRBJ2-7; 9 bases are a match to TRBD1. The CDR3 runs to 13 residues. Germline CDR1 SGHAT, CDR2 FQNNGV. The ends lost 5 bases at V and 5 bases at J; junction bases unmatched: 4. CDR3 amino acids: CASSEGQGNEQYF. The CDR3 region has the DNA TGTGCCAGCAGCGAGGGACAGGGAAACGAGCAGTACTTC.

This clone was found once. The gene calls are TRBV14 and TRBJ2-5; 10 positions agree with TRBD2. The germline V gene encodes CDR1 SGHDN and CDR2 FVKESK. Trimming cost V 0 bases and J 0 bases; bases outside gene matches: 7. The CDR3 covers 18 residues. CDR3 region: CASSQDVAGGPDQETQYF. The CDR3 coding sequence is TGTGCCAGCAGCCAAGATGTAGCGGGGGGACCCGACCAAGAGACCCAGTACTTC.

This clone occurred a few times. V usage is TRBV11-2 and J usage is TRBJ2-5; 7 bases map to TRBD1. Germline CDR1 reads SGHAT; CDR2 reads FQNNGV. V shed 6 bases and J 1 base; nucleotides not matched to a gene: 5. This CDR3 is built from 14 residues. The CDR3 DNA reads TGTGCCAGCAGTAACTGGGACAGCCAAGAGACCCAGTACTTC. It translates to CASSNWDSQETQYF.

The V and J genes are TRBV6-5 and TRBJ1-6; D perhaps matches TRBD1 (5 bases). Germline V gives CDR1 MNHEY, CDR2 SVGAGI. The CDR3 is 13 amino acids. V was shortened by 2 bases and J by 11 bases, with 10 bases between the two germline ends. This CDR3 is CASSYGGKTPLHF. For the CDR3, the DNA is TGTGCCAGCAGTTACGGGGGTAAGACACCCCTCCACTTT.

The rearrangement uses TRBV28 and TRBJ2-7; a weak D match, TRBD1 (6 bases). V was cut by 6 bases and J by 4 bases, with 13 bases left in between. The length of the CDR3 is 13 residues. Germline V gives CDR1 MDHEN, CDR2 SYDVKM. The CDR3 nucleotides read TGTGCCAGCAGCGGATCTGGACAGTACGAGCAGTACTTC. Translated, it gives CASSGSGQYEQYF.

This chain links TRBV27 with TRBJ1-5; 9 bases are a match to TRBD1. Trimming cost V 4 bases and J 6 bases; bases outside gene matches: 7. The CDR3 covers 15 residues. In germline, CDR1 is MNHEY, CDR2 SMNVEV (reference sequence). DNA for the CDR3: TGTGCCAGCAGTTCCGGGACAGGGAGGACTCAGCCCCAGCATTTT. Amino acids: CASSSGTGRTQPQHF.

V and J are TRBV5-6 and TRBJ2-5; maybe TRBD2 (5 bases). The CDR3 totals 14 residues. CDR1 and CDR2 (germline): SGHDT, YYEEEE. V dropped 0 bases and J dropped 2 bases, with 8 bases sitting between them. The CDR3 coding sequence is TGTGCCAGCAGCTTGGCCGGGGTACAAGAGACCCAGTACTTC. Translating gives CASSLAGVQETQYF.

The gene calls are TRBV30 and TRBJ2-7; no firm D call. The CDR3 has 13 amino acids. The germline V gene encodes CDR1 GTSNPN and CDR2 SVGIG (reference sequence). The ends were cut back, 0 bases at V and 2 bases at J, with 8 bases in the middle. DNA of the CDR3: TGTGCCTGGAGTGTCGGTAGAACCTACGAGCAGTACTTC. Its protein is CAWSVGRTYEQYF.

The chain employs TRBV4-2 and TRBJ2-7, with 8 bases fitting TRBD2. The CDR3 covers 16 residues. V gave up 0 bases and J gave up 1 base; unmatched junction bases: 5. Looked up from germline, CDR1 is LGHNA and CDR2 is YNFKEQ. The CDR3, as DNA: TGTGCCAGCAGCCAAGATCCAGCGGGGGATTCCTACGAGCAGTACTTC. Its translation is CASSQDPAGDSYEQYF.

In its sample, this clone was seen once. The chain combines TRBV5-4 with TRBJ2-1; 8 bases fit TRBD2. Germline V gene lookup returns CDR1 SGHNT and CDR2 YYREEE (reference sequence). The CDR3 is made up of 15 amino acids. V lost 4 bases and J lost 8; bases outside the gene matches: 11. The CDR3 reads CASSGGSSGVYEQFF. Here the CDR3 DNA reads TGTGCCAGCAGCGGGGGGAGTAGCGGGGTATATGAGCAGTTCTTC.

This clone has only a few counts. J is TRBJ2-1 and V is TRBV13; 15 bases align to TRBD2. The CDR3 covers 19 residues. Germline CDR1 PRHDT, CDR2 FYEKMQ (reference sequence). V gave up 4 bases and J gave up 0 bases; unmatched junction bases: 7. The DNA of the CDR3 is TGTGCCAGCAGCTCCGGACTAGCGGGGGGGCAACCCTCCTACAATGAGCAGTTCTTC. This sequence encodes CASSSGLAGGQPSYNEQFF. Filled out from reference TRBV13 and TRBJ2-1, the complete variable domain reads AAGVIQSPRHLIKEKRETATLKCYPIPRHDTVYWYQQGPGQDPQFLISFYEKMQSDKGSIPDRFSAQQFSDYHSELNMSSLELGDSALYFCASSSGLAGGQPSYNEQFFGPGTRLTVL.

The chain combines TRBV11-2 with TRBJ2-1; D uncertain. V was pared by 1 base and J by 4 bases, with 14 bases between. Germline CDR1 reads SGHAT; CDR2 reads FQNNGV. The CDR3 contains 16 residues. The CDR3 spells CASSLGRGMGYNEQFF. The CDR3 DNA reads TGTGCCAGCAGCTTAGGTAGAGGAATGGGATACAATGAGCAGTTCTTC.

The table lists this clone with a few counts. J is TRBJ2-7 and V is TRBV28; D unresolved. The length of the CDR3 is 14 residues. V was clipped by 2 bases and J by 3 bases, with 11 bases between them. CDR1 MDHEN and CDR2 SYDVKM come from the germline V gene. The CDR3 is CASSLSVRNYEQYF. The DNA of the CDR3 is TGTGCCAGCAGTTTAAGTGTACGAAACTACGAGCAGTACTTC.

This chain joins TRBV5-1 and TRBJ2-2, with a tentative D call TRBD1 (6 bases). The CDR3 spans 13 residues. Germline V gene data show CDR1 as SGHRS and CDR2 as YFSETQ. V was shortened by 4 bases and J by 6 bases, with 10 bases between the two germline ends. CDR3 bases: TGCGCCAGCAGCACTACAGGGCCCGGGGAGCTGTTTTTT. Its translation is CASSTTGPGELFF.